A selection of T cell receptor beta chains follows, all from one sample in a study of OX40 agonist ivuxolimab in advanced cancers. Sequencing was performed with immunoSEQ multiplex PCR; in TCRdb, only in-frame clones are kept and a portion is missing. The sample has tens of thousands of clones, about nine tenths seen once. Sequencing used CD4+ or CD8+ T cells sorted from blood, obtained in a trial of the OX40 agonist ivuxolimab. The receptors come from an adult with an advanced solid tumor such as melanoma, head and neck, liver or kidney cancer. Both conserved end residues are part of each CDR3. D genes are given only for firm matches.

d_gene | j_gene | v_gene | CDR3aa | CDR3nt
TRBD1 | TRBJ1-2 | TRBV6-5 | CASSSPGQINYGYTF | TGTGCCAGCAGTTCGCCGGGACAGATTAACTATGGCTACACCTTC
NA | TRBJ2-3 | TRBV4-2 | CASSQDGSTRDTQYF | TGTGCCAGCAGCCAAGACGGTTCAACCCGAGATACGCAGTATTTT
NA | TRBJ2-5 | TRBV28 | CASSFGGGQETQYF | TGTGCCAGCAGTTTTGGAGGGGGGCAAGAGACCCAGTACTTC
NA | TRBJ1-5 | TRBV18 | CASSPPESNQPQHF | TGTGCCAGCTCACCACCAGAGAGCAATCAGCCCCAGCATTTT
NA | TRBJ2-5 | TRBV7-9 | CASSLGLEKTQYF | TGTGCCAGCAGCTTGGGGTTGGAAAAGACCCAGTACTTC
NA | TRBJ2-5 | TRBV28 | CASSLLQGQETQYF | TGTGCCAGCAGTTTACTACAGGGTCAAGAGACCCAGTACTTC
NA | TRBJ2-3 | TRBV5-1 | CASSLPLGETDTQYF | TGCGCCAGCAGCTTGCCCCTGGGGGAAACAGATACGCAGTATTTT
NA | TRBJ2-1 | TRBV18 | CASSPSTSSEQFF | TGTGCCAGCTCACCTTCGACTAGTTCTGAGCAGTTCTTC
TRBD1 | TRBJ2-7 | TRBV5-4 | CASSQQGANDEQYF | TGTGCCAGCAGCCAACAGGGGGCGAATGACGAGCAGTACTTC
TRBD1 | TRBJ2-3 | TRBV7-7 | CASSPGTGSDTQYF | TGTGCCAGCAGCCCAGGGACAGGGTCAGATACGCAGTATTTT
NA | TRBJ1-6 | TRBV4-3 | CASSKGGIDNSPLHF | TGCGCCAGCAGCAAGGGGGGTATCGATAATTCACCCCTCCACTTT
TRBD1 | TRBJ2-5 | TRBV7-9 | CASSPGGTGLFLETQYF | TGTGCCAGCAGCCCAGGCGGGACAGGGCTTTTCCTAGAGACCCAGTACTTC